This T cell receptor (beta chain) is drawn from a study of blood T cell repertoires in COVID-19. Overall study: From T cells, B-cell-depleted T cells, or PBMCs came the material, which was cDNA or gDNA.

This table comes from immunoSEQ multiplex PCR, and its TCRdb copy is limited to in-frame clones, with some not included. The sample has under 250,000 clones; about 94% are singletons. The CDR3 spans 13 residues. V gave up 4 bases and J gave up 8 bases, with 12 bases separating them. In germline, CDR1 is SEHNR, CDR2 FQNEAQ (reference sequence). The specimen was peripheral blood. The receptor's source is a man aged 55 to 70 with COVID-19, enrolled during active disease. The chain has TRBV7-9 and TRBJ2-1; no clear D gene. CDR3 amino acids: CASSSHEPHEQFF. The CDR3 bases are TGTGCCAGCAGCTCCCATGAGCCCCATGAGCAGTTCTTC.